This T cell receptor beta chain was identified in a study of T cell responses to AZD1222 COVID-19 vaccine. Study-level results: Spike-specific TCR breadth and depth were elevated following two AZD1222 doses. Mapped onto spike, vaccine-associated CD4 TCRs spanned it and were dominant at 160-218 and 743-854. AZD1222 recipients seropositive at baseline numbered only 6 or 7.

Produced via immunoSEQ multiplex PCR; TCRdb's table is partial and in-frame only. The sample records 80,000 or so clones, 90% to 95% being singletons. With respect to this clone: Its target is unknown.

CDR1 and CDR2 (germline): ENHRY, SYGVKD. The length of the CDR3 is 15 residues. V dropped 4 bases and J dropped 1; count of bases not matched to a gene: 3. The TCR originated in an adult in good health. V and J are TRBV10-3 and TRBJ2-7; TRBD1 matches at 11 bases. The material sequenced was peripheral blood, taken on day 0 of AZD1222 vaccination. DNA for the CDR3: TGTGCCATCAGTGGAGGACAGGGGGCATCCTACGAGCAGTACTTC. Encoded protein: CAISGGQGASYEQYF.